One and the same sample provided the 26 T cell receptor beta chains below, sequenced in a study of vaccination effects on CD4 cells after COVID-19. The antigens of these receptors remain unknown. The data were produced by immunoSEQ multiplex PCR, yet TCRdb's version contains in-frame clones alone and is incomplete. This table has tens of thousands of clones, almost 70% appearing once. Expansion with viral peptide pools was applied to antigen-specific CD4+ T cells by the ViraFEST assay prior to sequencing. CD4+ T cells were isolated after less than 13 days of culture. Nucleocapsid antibodies were negative in the vaccine recipients, who had never had SARS-CoV-2 infection. The starting material was CD4+ T cells from PBMCs cultured with HCoV-NL63 spike peptides, obtained before COVID-19 vaccination. These receptors all stem from a human donor who received a COVID-19 vaccine.

This chain joins TRBV5-1 and TRBJ1-4; 8 positions agree with TRBD1. The germline CDR1 and CDR2 sequences are SGHRS and YFSETQ. The CDR3 loop spans 15 amino acids. V gave up 4 bases and J gave up 8 bases; unmatched junction bases: 10. CDR3 region: CASSGAGGSGEKLFF. The CDR3 coding sequence is TGCGCCAGCAGCGGAGCAGGGGGCTCGGGGGAAAAACTGTTTTTT.

The CDR3 sequence: CASRGRTGADSPLHF. CDR3 coding DNA: TGTGCCAGCAGGGGAAGGACAGGGGCGGATTCACCCCTCCACTTT. The chain employs TRBV2 and TRBJ1-6; 9 positions match TRBD1. V shed 6 bases and J 8 bases; nucleotides not matched to a gene: 8. The CDR3 is made up of 15 amino acids. Germline loops: CDR1 SNHLY, CDR2 FYNNEI.

The genes are TRBV7-2 and TRBJ1-1; unclear D gene. The CDR3 has 14 amino acids. CDR1 and CDR2 from the germline V gene are SGHTA and FQGNSA. Trimming took off 3 bases at V and 0 bases at J, with 8 bases between the two ends. The chain's CDR3 is CASSLSPLNTEAFF. Here the CDR3 DNA reads TGTGCCAGCAGCTTGAGTCCTCTGAACACTGAAGCTTTCTTT. The full variable domain, rest sourced from reference TRBV7-2 and TRBJ1-1, is GAGVSQSPSNKVTEKGKDVELRCDPISGHTALYWYRQSLGQGLEFLIYFQGNSAPDKSGLPSDRFSAERTGGSVSTLTIQRTQQEDSAVYLCASSLSPLNTEAFFGQGTRLTVV.

This chain joins TRBV4-1 and TRBJ2-3; no clear D. CDR1 is MGHRA and CDR2 is YSYEKL in the germline V gene. The V and J ends lost 4 bases and 11 bases respectively, with 10 bases between them. The CDR3 is 11 residues long. The CDR3 sequence is CASSRDKLQYF. CDR3 nucleotides: TGCGCCAGCAGCCGAGACAAGTTGCAGTATTTT.

The chain joins TRBV3-1 (or the pseudogene TRBV3-2) to TRBJ1-2; TRBD1 might be the D (5 bases). The ends were cut back, 4 bases at V and 8 bases at J, with 11 bases in the middle. Germline V CDR1 and CDR2: LGHDT, YNNKEL (reference sequence). The CDR3 sequence is 12 residues long. CDR3 bases: TGTGCCAGCAGCCGTCTGTGGGGGGGCTACACCTTC. As protein: CASSRLWGGYTF.

V gene TRBV3-1 (or the pseudogene TRBV3-2) combines with J gene TRBJ1-5; D is undetermined. The CDR3 sequence is 14 residues long. Trimming cost V 3 bases and J 5 bases, with 11 bases left between them. The germline V gene has CDR1 LGHDT and CDR2 YNNKEL (reference sequence). The CDR3 DNA follows: TGTGCCAGCAGCCAGACCGACACCTATCAGCCCCAGCATTTT. Translated, it gives CASSQTDTYQPQHF.

The CDR3 sequence is CASSRRSYNSPLHF. The CDR3 DNA is TGTGCCAGCAGCCGGCGCTCCTATAATTCACCCCTCCACTTT. The chain links TRBV3-1 (or the pseudogene TRBV3-2) to TRBJ1-6; D uncertain. The CDR3 sequence is 14 residues long. Germline lookup yields CDR1 LGHDT and CDR2 YNNKEL (reference sequence). V gave up 4 bases and J gave up 0 bases, with 4 bases separating them.

This clone was recorded a few times. The gene calls are TRBV27 and TRBJ2-5; D is undetermined. The CDR3 has 13 amino acids. The germline gives CDR1 MNHEY, CDR2 SMNVEV (reference sequence). V was clipped by 3 bases and J by 5 bases, with 10 bases between them. The CDR3 loop is CASSFLGTETQYF. DNA for the CDR3: TGTGCCAGCAGTTTTCTCGGAACGGAGACCCAGTACTTC.

The CDR3 nucleotides read TGTGCCAGCAGCTCAATCGGGGATGAGCAGTTCTTC. Translating it yields CASSSIGDEQFF. The chain recombines TRBV3-1 (or the pseudogene TRBV3-2) with TRBJ2-1; perhaps TRBD2 as D (5 bases). The CDR3 sequence is 12 residues long. V was clipped by 5 bases and J by 8 bases, with 10 bases between them. Germline V gives CDR1 LGHDT, CDR2 YNNKEL (reference sequence).

The gene calls are TRBV3-1 (or the pseudogene TRBV3-2) and TRBJ1-2; possible D gene TRBD1, 5 bases. V shed 3 bases and J shed 8 bases, with 22 bases lying between them. The length of the CDR3 is 16 residues. Germline loops: CDR1 LGHDT, CDR2 YNNKEL (reference sequence). CDR3 coding DNA: TGTGCCAGCAGCCAGGGGGACGGAGGAAATCTCTTGGGCTACACCTTC. Protein: CASSQGDGGNLLGYTF.

The V gene is TRBV19, the J gene TRBJ1-4, with D maybe TRBD1 (6 bases). Germline-derived CDR1 and CDR2 are LNHDA and SQIVND (reference sequence). Between the trimmed V and J ends, which lost 4 bases and 0 bases, there was a span of 15 bases. The CDR3 consists of 17 residues. In DNA form, the CDR3 reads TGTGCCAGTAGTAAATACAGGGCCCCTGCAACTAATGAAAAACTGTTTTTT. It specifies CASSKYRAPATNEKLFF.

The V and J genes are TRBV6-2 or TRBV6-3 and TRBJ2-1; TRBD2 is a possible D gene (6 bases). V dropped 5 bases and J dropped 7 bases, with 21 bases sitting between them. CDR3 size: 16 residues. Germline V lookup: CDR1 MNHEY, CDR2 SVGEGT. Written as DNA, the CDR3 is TGTGCCAGCAGTCCCTCGCGGGGAGGAGGGAATAATGAGCAGTTCTTC. Protein sequence: CASSPSRGGGNNEQFF.

This clone has only a few counts. The V and J genes are TRBV7-6 and TRBJ1-1; 7 bases are shared with TRBD1. The CDR3 length is 15 residues. Germline lookup yields CDR1 SGHVS and CDR2 FNYEAQ. V lost 1 base and J lost 1; bases outside the gene matches: 3. The CDR3 DNA sequence: TGTGCCAGCAGCTTAGACAGGGGCTCGAACACTGAAGCTTTCTTT. It codes for CASSLDRGSNTEAFF.

The CDR3: CASSLGGGGGEKLFF. For the CDR3, the DNA is TGTGCCAGCAGCTTGGGGGGAGGCGGTGGAGAAAAACTGTTTTTT. The chain recombines TRBV7-2 with TRBJ1-4; D is possibly TRBD1 (5 bases). Trimming removed 3 bases at V and 8 bases at J, with 16 bases between. The V gene's germline CDR1 is SGHTA and CDR2 FQGNSA. This CDR3 is built from 15 residues. Filled out from reference TRBV7-2 and TRBJ1-4, the complete variable domain reads GAGVSQSPSNKVTEKGKDVELRCDPISGHTALYWYRQSLGQGLEFLIYFQGNSAPDKSGLPSDRFSAERTGGSVSTLTIQRTQQEDSAVYLCASSLGGGGGEKLFFGSGTQLSVL.

The genes are TRBV14 and TRBJ1-1; 9 positions match TRBD1. Germline CDR1 is SGHDN and CDR2 is FVKESK. V lost 3 bases and J lost 3; bases outside the gene matches: 8. CDR3 length equals 16 residues. Written as DNA, the CDR3 is TGTGCCAGCAGCCAGGGTTACGGGACAGGGCACACTGAAGCTTTCTTT. This sequence encodes CASSQGYGTGHTEAFF.

J is TRBJ1-3 and V is TRBV5-1; 7 bases match TRBD1. CDR3 size: 15 residues. CDR1 is SGHRS, CDR2 YFSETQ, per germline. V gave up 4 bases and J gave up 3 bases; unmatched junction bases: 7. CDR3 residues: CASSEGGQIGNTIYF. Written as DNA, the CDR3 is TGCGCCAGCAGCGAAGGGGGACAGATTGGAAACACCATATATTTT. Using reference TRBV5-1 and TRBJ1-3 for the parts outside the CDR3, the full variable domain is KAGVTQTPRYLIKTRGQQVTLSCSPISGHRSVSWYQQTPGQGLQFLFEYFSETQRNKGNFPGRFSGRQFSNSRSEMNVSTLELGDSALYLCASSEGGQIGNTIYFGEGSWLTVV.

The rearrangement links TRBV11-2 to TRBJ2-7; 9 nucleotides agree with TRBD2. Trimming cost V 2 bases and J 5 bases; bases outside gene matches: 7. This CDR3 comprises 15 residues. CDR1 SGHAT and CDR2 FQNNGV come from the germline V gene. CDR3 loop: CASSLSSGGINEQYF. The CDR3 DNA reads as TGTGCCAGCAGCTTAAGTAGCGGGGGAATCAACGAGCAGTACTTC. Filled out from reference TRBV11-2 and TRBJ2-7, the complete variable domain reads EAGVAQSPRYKIIEKRQSVAFWCNPISGHATLYWYQQILGQGPKLLIQFQNNGVVDDSQLPKDRFSAERLKGVDSTLKIQPAKLEDSAVYLCASSLSSGGINEQYFGPGTRLTVT.

V gene TRBV18 combines with J gene TRBJ1-1; a possible D gene is TRBD1 (5 bases). Germline V gene data show CDR1 as KGHSH and CDR2 as LQKENI. The CDR3 contains 15 residues. Trimming removed 1 base at V and 5 bases at J, with 14 bases between. This chain's CDR3 is CASSPHISGWTEAFF. Written as DNA, the CDR3 is TGTGCCAGCTCACCACATATTTCAGGGTGGACTGAAGCTTTCTTT.

This clone has more than one count but fewer than ten. V gene TRBV27 combines with J gene TRBJ2-7, with TRBD2 as a possible D gene (6 bases). V was clipped by 2 bases and J by 6 bases, with 11 bases between them. Germline assignment: CDR1 MNHEY and CDR2 SMNVEV (reference sequence). CDR3 size: 13 residues. The CDR3 loop is CASSLREVGEQYF. The DNA for the CDR3 is TGTGCCAGCAGTTTAAGGGAGGTAGGCGAGCAGTACTTC.

The chain is built from TRBV12-3 or TRBV12-4 and TRBJ1-4, with unresolved D. Trimming cost V 1 base and J 4 bases, with 4 bases left between them. This CDR3 is 13 amino acids long. This CDR3 reads CASSLGSNEKLFF. The CDR3 nucleotides are TGTGCCAGCAGTTTAGGCAGTAATGAAAAACTGTTTTTT.

This clone was found a few times. The J gene is TRBJ2-7, the V gene TRBV5-1; no firm D call. The CDR3 totals 16 residues. Germline V gives CDR1 SGHRS, CDR2 YFSETQ. V was shortened by 2 bases and J by 0 bases, with 15 bases between the two germline ends. CDR3 amino acids: CASSFPDGGSSYEQYF. In nucleotides, the CDR3 is TGCGCCAGCAGCTTCCCTGACGGCGGTAGCTCCTACGAGCAGTACTTC. The whole variable domain, filled in from reference TRBV5-1 and TRBJ2-7, reads KAGVTQTPRYLIKTRGQQVTLSCSPISGHRSVSWYQQTPGQGLQFLFEYFSETQRNKGNFPGRFSGRQFSNSRSEMNVSTLELGDSALYLCASSFPDGGSSYEQYFGPGTRLTVT.

The chain carries TRBV11-2 and TRBJ1-1; 9 nucleotides match TRBD1. The CDR3 is made up of 15 amino acids. Germline lookup yields CDR1 SGHAT and CDR2 FQNNGV. The junction had 7 bases not matched to a gene; V was cut back by 3 bases and J by 5 bases. This CDR3 is CASSFRTGGRTEAFF. The CDR3 DNA reads as TGTGCCAGCAGCTTCCGAACAGGGGGCAGGACTGAAGCTTTCTTT.

CDR3 amino acids: CASSLTGDNEQFF. CDR3 DNA: TGTGCCAGCAGTTTGACCGGAGACAATGAGCAGTTCTTC. This chain links TRBV6-5 with TRBJ2-1; D remains ambiguous. The V end was cut by 4 bases, the J end by 5 bases, with 9 bases between. Germline CDR1 is MNHEY and CDR2 is SVGAGI. The CDR3 spans 13 residues.

V is TRBV29-1 and J is TRBJ1-1; 9 bases are shared with TRBD1. Germline V gives CDR1 SQVTM, CDR2 ANQGSEA. The CDR3 length is 13 residues. J was trimmed by 2 bases and V by 6 bases; bases with no gene match: 4. Here the CDR3 DNA reads TGCAGCGTCCAGACAGGGGGAAACACTGAAGCTTTCTTT. As protein: CSVQTGGNTEAFF.

The rearrangement uses TRBV10-3 and TRBJ2-3; TRBD2 matches at 9 bases. V lost 3 bases to trimming and J lost 3 bases; unmatched junction nucleotides: 7. CDR1 ENHRY and CDR2 SYGVKD come from the germline V gene. This CDR3 comprises 16 residues. Here the CDR3 reads CAISDKTSGRTDTQYF. CDR3 in DNA: TGTGCCATCAGTGATAAGACTAGCGGAAGGACAGATACGCAGTATTTT.

This clone has more than one count but fewer than ten. The J gene is TRBJ2-5, the V gene TRBV25-1; D might be TRBD2 (7 bases). Germline lookup yields CDR1 MGHDK and CDR2 SYGVNS. The CDR3 has 16 amino acids. V was trimmed by 3 bases and J by 0 bases, leaving 14 bases between them. CDR3 in amino acids: CASSEGRGGYQETQYF. CDR3 bases: TGTGCCAGCAGTGAGGGCAGGGGAGGGTACCAAGAGACCCAGTACTTC.